This entry lists 5 T cell receptor beta chains sequenced from one sample in a study of identical twins. TCRdb passed the 5' RACE reads through MiXCR, listing each CDR3 protein once. The table shows 570,000 or so distinct CDR3 sequences, with nearly 10% occurring only once. This sample also belongs to another study, concerning yellow fever vaccine responses in identical twins.

The sequencing sample was made of PBMCs. The receptor source for this set is a woman younger than 30 in good health.

The chain uses TRBV12-3 or TRBV12-4 and TRBJ2-7; 11 nucleotides align to TRBD2. CDR3 size: 16 residues. V was clipped by 4 bases and J by 2 bases; unmatched bases: 7. CDR3 loop: CASSSLLAGAAYEQYF. CDR3 nucleotides: TGTGCCAGCAGTTCGCTACTAGCGGGGGCGGCCTACGAGCAGTACTTC.

This clonotype was seen many times. The gene calls are TRBV7-2 and TRBJ2-1; D is unresolved. This CDR3 has 13 amino acids. Trimming removed 2 bases from V and 6 bases from J, with 8 bases in between. Germline V lookup: CDR1 SGHTA, CDR2 FQGNSA. As DNA, the CDR3 is TGTGCCAGCAGCTTATCAGGAATCAATGAGCAGTTCTTC. Translating gives CASSLSGINEQFF.

This clonotype was seen more than once but under ten times. V usage is TRBV11-2 and J usage is TRBJ2-1; D is possibly TRBD1 (7 bases). The germline V gene encodes CDR1 SGHAT and CDR2 FQNNGV. Trimming removed 3 bases from V and 3 bases from J, with 15 bases in between. The CDR3 runs to 16 residues. The DNA for the CDR3 is TGTGCCAGCAGCTTCGTTCAGGGGGGCATCTACAATGAGCAGTTCTTC. Amino acid sequence: CASSFVQGGIYNEQFF.

This clonotype has only a few counts. The chain employs TRBV7-6 and TRBJ2-1, with D perhaps matching TRBD1 (5 bases). Trimming took off 5 bases at V and 1 base at J, with 12 bases between the two ends. The V gene's germline CDR1 is SGHVS and CDR2 FNYEAQ. This CDR3 region has 15 residues. Written as DNA, the CDR3 is TGTGCCAGCAGCGCCAGGGCCGAATCCTACAATGAGCAGTTCTTC. Its protein product is CASSARAESYNEQFF.

This clonotype has ten or more counts. V usage is TRBV5-6 and J usage is TRBJ1-1; TRBD1 is a possible D gene (6 bases). Germline lookup yields CDR1 SGHDT and CDR2 YYEEEE. This CDR3 is built from 13 residues. V was clipped by 7 bases and J by 3 bases, with 13 bases between them. The DNA for the CDR3 is TGTGCCAGCTCAGAACAGGGCGACACTGAAGCTTTCTTT. Translated, it gives CASSEQGDTEAFF.